Listed below are T cell receptor beta chains from one sample, sequenced in a study of T cells after yellow fever vaccination. Using its own MiXCR run on the 5' RACE reads, TCRdb lists one record per CDR3 protein. The sample yields just under 600,000 distinct CDR3 sequences, roughly 14% seen once. Sample: PBMCs, taken on the day of the yellow fever booster vaccination. These receptors all come from a man aged 30-40 years who received the YFV17D yellow fever vaccine. Each CDR3 is given with its conserved first and last residue. Fields, in order: clone size, V gene, J gene, D gene, CDR3 DNA, CDR3 protein. A D gene is named only where the DNA matches it firmly. Only some rows state a clone size, as once, few, many or a class for expanded clones.

-,TRBV9,TRBJ2-3,TRBD2,TGTGCCAGCAGTCAGTGGACTAGCGCAGATACGCAGTATTTT,CASSQWTSADTQYF
many,TRBV5-4,TRBJ2-5,-,TGTGCCGGACTTCGGGCGGGTGAGGGAGAGACCCAGTACTTC,CAGLRAGEGETQYF
few,TRBV7-3,TRBJ2-1,TRBD2,TGTGCCAGCAGCTTAGAACTAGCGGTCAATGAGCAGTTCTTC,CASSLELAVNEQFF
many,TRBV29-1,TRBJ1-2,-,TGCAGCGTTGACAGGCCTTATGGCTACACCTTC,CSVDRPYGYTF
-,TRBV4-2,TRBJ2-7,TRBD1,TGTGCCAGCAGCCGGGAAAGACAGGGGGCCTACGAGCAGTACTTC,CASSRERQGAYEQYF
-,TRBV12-5,TRBJ1-2,-,TGTGCTAGTGGTTTGGTATTGGGAAACTATGGCTACACCTTC,CASGLVLGNYGYTF
few,TRBV6-2/TRBV6-3,TRBJ2-2,TRBD1,TGTGCCAGCCGGGACAGGGTGAGCGGGGAGCTGTTTTTT,CASRDRVSGELFF
few,TRBV11-3,TRBJ2-1,TRBD2,TGTGCCAGCAGCTTAGGCGTCACTAGCGGGGCCTACAATGAGCAGTTCTTC,CASSLGVTSGAYNEQFF
-,TRBV6-6,TRBJ2-7,-,TGTGCCAGCGGTACAGACTCCTACGAGCAGTACTTC,CASGTDSYEQYF
few,TRBV11-2,TRBJ2-4,TRBD2,TGTGCCAGCCGAAGGGGGTACGGGAGGGCCCCCCAGAGTGCCAAAAACATTCAGTACTTC,CASRRGYGRAPQSAKNIQYF
-,TRBV11-2,TRBJ2-1,TRBD2,TGTGCCAGCAGCTCTCCGGGACTAGCGAAGCCGCTCAGTCGCTACAATGAGCAGTTCTTC,CASSSPGLAKPLSRYNEQFF
-,TRBV15,TRBJ1-5,TRBD1,TGTGCCACCAGCAGAGTTGAAAACAGGGGATATAGCAATCAGCCCCAGCATTTT,CATSRVENRGYSNQPQHF
-,TRBV6-2/TRBV6-3,TRBJ2-7,-,TGTGCCAGCACCCACGCCCCGTCCGGCTACGAGCAGTACTTC,CASTHAPSGYEQYF
-,TRBV3-1,TRBJ2-5,TRBD1,TGTGCCAGCACCCAGAACAGGGGGGCTGGAGAGACCCAGTACTTC,CASTQNRGAGETQYF
few,TRBV11-1,TRBJ2-1,TRBD2,TGTGCCAGCAGCGTAAGTAAGTTAGCGGGGAGCTCCTACAATGAGCAGTTCTTC,CASSVSKLAGSSYNEQFF
-,TRBV19,TRBJ1-5,TRBD1,TGTGCCAGTAACACAGGGGCGTATAGCAATCAGCCCCAGCATTTT,CASNTGAYSNQPQHF
-,TRBV5-6,TRBJ2-7,TRBD1,TGTGCCAGCAGCTTGGCCTTGGGACAGGGCCTCTACGAGCAGTACTTC,CASSLALGQGLYEQYF
-,TRBV7-2,TRBJ2-1,TRBD2,TGTGCCAGCAGCCAAACCCGACTAGCGGGCAATAATGAGCAGTTCTTC,CASSQTRLAGNNEQFF
few,TRBV6-5,TRBJ2-7,-,TGTGCCAGCAGTTACGTCCCCGGATCCTACGAGCAGTACTTC,CASSYVPGSYEQYF
-,TRBV5-4,TRBJ2-7,-,TGTGCCAGCAGCAACTCTCGGGTCGAGCAGTACTTC,CASSNSRVEQYF
many,TRBV20-1,TRBJ2-3,-,TGCAGTGCGAAGACTCAGTTGGATACGCAGTATTTT,CSAKTQLDTQYF
-,TRBV15,TRBJ2-5,-,TGTGCCACCAGGGCACAGAGAGGACGGGAGACCCAGTACTTC,CATRAQRGRETQYF
few,TRBV10-3,TRBJ1-2,TRBD1,TGTGCCATCAGTGGTACCGGGACAGGGGCTGGCTACACCTTC,CAISGTGTGAGYTF
few,TRBV6-1,TRBJ2-7,-,TGTGCCAGCACCCCCGCCCGGAGCGGGTCCTACGAGCAGTACTTC,CASTPARSGSYEQYF
many,TRBV6-1,TRBJ2-5,TRBD2,TGTGCCAGCAGCCCGGGACTAGCGGGTGTGGAGACCCAGTACTTC,CASSPGLAGVETQYF
-,TRBV4-2,TRBJ1-3,-,TGTGCCAGCAGCCAAGAAATCCCGGGGACTGGAAACACCATATATTTT,CASSQEIPGTGNTIYF
few,TRBV25-1,TRBJ1-1,-,TGTGCCAGCAGTGGGGATCTACTGGGGGACACTGAAGCTTTCTTT,CASSGDLLGDTEAFF
few,TRBV19,TRBJ1-1,-,TGTGCCTCATGGCGGGGGGAAGCCTTCTTT,CASWRGEAFF
many,TRBV29-1,TRBJ2-7,TRBD1,TGCAGCGTAGAGGGACAGGCCCTCGGACAGCAGTACTTC,CSVEGQALGQQYF
few,TRBV2,TRBJ1-5,-,TGTGCCAGCAAGGTGGAGAGCAATCAGCCCCAGCATTTT,CASKVESNQPQHF
-,TRBV5-1,TRBJ1-6,-,TGCGCCAGCAGCGGGGACGGAACAAATTCACCCCTCCACTTT,CASSGDGTNSPLHF
many,TRBV5-4,TRBJ2-5,-,TGTGCCAGCAGCTTACAGGGTCGCGAGACCCAGTACTTC,CASSLQGRETQYF
-,TRBV3-1,TRBJ2-3,TRBD2,TGTGCCAGCAACCGACTAGCGGGAGGGCCAGATACGCAGTATTTT,CASNRLAGGPDTQYF
few,TRBV4-3,TRBJ2-1,-,TGCGCCAGCAGCCAAGATAGGGCAGAGCCTTACAATGAGCAGTTCTTC,CASSQDRAEPYNEQFF
-,TRBV15,TRBJ1-2,-,TGTGCCACCAGCAGAGATTGGGGGATCTATGGCTACACCTTC,CATSRDWGIYGYTF
-,TRBV6-1,TRBJ1-1,TRBD1,TGTGCCAGCAGTCCCCGAGGACAGGGGATCATGAACACTGAAGCTTTCTTT,CASSPRGQGIMNTEAFF
many,TRBV11-2,TRBJ2-1,TRBD2,TGTGCCAGCAGCCCAGGGGGAGCGGGAGGCCGGGGTGCTCACTACAATGAGCAGTTCTTC,CASSPGGAGGRGAHYNEQFF
few,TRBV2,TRBJ2-7,-,TGTGCCAGCATTATCGACTACGAGCAGTACTTC,CASIIDYEQYF
few,TRBV5-1,TRBJ1-4,-,TGCGCCAGCAGCTTGCTCGGGATGGGGGATGAAAAACTGTTTTTT,CASSLLGMGDEKLFF
few,TRBV29-1,TRBJ2-5,-,TGCAGCGGCCTCCAAGAGACCCAGTACTTC,CSGLQETQYF
-,TRBV20-1,TRBJ2-7,-,TGCAGTGCGAACTTAGGAAGCACTAAGGGGGAGCAGTACTTC,CSANLGSTKGEQYF